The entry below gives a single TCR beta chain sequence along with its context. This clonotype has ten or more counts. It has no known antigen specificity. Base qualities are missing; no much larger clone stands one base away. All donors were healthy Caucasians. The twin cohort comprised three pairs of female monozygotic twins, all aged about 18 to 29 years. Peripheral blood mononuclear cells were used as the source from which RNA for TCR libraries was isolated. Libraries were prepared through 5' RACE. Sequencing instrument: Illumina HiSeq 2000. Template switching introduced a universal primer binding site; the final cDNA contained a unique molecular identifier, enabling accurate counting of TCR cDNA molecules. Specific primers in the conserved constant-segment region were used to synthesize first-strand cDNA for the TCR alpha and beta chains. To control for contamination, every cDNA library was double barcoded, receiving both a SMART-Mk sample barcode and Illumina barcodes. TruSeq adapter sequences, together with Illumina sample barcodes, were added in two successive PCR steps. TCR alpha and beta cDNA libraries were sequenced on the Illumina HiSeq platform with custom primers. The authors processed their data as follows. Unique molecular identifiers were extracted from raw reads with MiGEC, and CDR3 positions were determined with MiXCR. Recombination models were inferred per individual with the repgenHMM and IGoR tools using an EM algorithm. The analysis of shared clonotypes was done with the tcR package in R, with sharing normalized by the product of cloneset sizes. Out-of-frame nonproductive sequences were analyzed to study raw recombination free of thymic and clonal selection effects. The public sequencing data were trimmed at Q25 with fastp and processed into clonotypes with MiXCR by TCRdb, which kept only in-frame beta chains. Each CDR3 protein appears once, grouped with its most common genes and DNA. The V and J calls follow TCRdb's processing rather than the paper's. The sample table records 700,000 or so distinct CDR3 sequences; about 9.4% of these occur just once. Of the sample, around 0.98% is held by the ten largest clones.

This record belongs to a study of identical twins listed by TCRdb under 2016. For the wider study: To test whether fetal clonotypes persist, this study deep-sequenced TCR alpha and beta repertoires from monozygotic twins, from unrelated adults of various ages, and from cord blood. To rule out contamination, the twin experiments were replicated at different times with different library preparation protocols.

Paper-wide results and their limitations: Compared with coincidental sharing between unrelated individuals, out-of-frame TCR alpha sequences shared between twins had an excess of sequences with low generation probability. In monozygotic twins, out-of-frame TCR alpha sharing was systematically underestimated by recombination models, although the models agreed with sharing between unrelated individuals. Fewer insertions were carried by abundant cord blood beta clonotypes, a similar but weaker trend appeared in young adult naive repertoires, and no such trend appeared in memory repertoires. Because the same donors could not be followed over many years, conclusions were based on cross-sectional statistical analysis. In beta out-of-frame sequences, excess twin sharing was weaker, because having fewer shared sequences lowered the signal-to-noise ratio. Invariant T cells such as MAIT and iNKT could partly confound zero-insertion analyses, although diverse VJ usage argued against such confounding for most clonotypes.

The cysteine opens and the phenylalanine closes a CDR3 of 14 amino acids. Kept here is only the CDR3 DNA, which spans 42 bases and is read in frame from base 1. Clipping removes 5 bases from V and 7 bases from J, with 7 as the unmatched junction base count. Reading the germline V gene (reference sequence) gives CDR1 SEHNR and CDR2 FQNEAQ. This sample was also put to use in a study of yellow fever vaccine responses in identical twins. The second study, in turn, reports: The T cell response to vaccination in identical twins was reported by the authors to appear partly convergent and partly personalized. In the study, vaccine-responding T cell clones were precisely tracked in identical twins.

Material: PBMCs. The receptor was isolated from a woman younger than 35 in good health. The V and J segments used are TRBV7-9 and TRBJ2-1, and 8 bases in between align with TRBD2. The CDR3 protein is CASSGPGGRNEQFF. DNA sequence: TGTGCCAGCAGCGGGCCGGGGGGGCGGAATGAGCAGTTCTTC.